This is a list of T cell receptor beta chains from one sample in a study of radiation and T cells in renal cell carcinoma. Data came from immunoSEQ multiplex PCR; TCRdb stores just in-frame clones and leaves some out. Here the sample spans tens of thousands of clones, 85% being singletons. Sequenced here: blood, sampled from a patient whose treatment included radiotherapy and nephrectomy. Receptors were obtained from a man aged 50 to 59 with renal cell carcinoma. CDR3s include the opening cysteine and the closing phenylalanine or tryptophan. A D gene is named only where the DNA matches it firmly. The size field is filled for only some rows; it gives once, few, many or a size class.

>NA|TRBV7-2|NA|TRBJ1-2
TGTGCCAGCAGCTTAGGGCAGTGGGGCTACACCTTC
CASSLGQWGYTF
>NA|TRBV2|NA|TRBJ2-3
TGTGCCAGCAGTGAAGCGGGACTTCGGGCAGATACGCAGTATTTT
CASSEAGLRADTQYF
>TRBD2|TRBV28|NA|TRBJ2-2
TGTGCCAGCAGTATCGGGACTAGCGGGACCGGGGAGCTGTTTTTT
CASSIGTSGTGELFF
>NA|TRBV27|NA|TRBJ2-1
TGTGCCAGCAGTTCCTTGACAGGCGCCCGGGGTGAGCAGTTCTTC
CASSSLTGARGEQFF
>NA|TRBV4-2|NA|TRBJ2-5
TGTGCCAGCAGCCTCGAGCACCAAGAGACCCAGTACTTC
CASSLEHQETQYF
>NA|TRBV2|few|TRBJ1-1
TGTGCCAGCCGTTTGCTGGACGGGAGAGGCACTGAAGCTTTCTTT
CASRLLDGRGTEAFF
>TRBD2|TRBV5-6|once|TRBJ2-7
TGTGCCAGCAGCTACCGCGGGAGGGCCTACGAGCAGTACTTC
CASSYRGRAYEQYF
>NA|TRBV4-1|NA|TRBJ2-5
TGCGCCAGCAGCCAAGATGGGGACCGCGCTCGAGAGACCCAGTACTTC
CASSQDGDRARETQYF
>NA|TRBV30|NA|TRBJ1-1
TGTGCCTGCCTAAAGAAAGGGGGGACTGAAGCTTTCTTT
CACLKKGGTEAFF
>NA|TRBV27|once|TRBJ1-5
TGTGCCAGCAGCACTTTCCGCCCGGGGTTCAACAATCAGCCCCAGCATTTT
CASSTFRPGFNNQPQHF
>NA|TRBV7-2|NA|TRBJ2-3
TGTGCCAGCAGGCGCACCGGGACCACCACAGATACGCAGTATTTT
CASRRTGTTTDTQYF
>NA|TRBV11-1|NA|TRBJ2-1
TGTGCCAGCAGCTTAGTACGCCTTAGTCATGAGCAGTTCTTC
CASSLVRLSHEQFF
>NA|TRBV2|NA|TRBJ1-2
TGTGCCAGCAGGTCTACAGGGATCTATGGCTACACCTTC
CASRSTGIYGYTF
>TRBD2|TRBV27|NA|TRBJ2-7
TGTGCCAGCAGCCGGGGGGGGAACGAGCAGTACTTC
CASSRGGNEQYF
>NA|TRBV5-1|NA|TRBJ2-2
TGCGCCAGCAGCTTCGAGGGCGGGGAGCTGTTTTTT
CASSFEGGELFF
>NA|TRBV7-6|NA|TRBJ2-7
TGTGCCAGCAGCTTAGTCGGGGGAACCTACGAGCAGTACTTC
CASSLVGGTYEQYF
>NA|TRBV21-1|NA|TRBJ2-1
TGTGCCAGCAGCAAATATCCCCCGACTAGGAGCTCCTACAATGAGCAGTTCTTC
CASSKYPPTRSSYNEQFF
>NA|TRBV7-5|NA|TRBJ1-4
TGTGCCAGAGACGGGACAGATGAAAAACTGTTTTTT
CARDGTDEKLFF
>NA|TRBV7-8|NA|TRBJ1-6
TGTGCCAGCAGCTTTGACAGGCTGAACTCCTATAATTCACCCCTCCACTTT
CASSFDRLNSYNSPLHF
>TRBD2|TRBV18|NA|TRBJ2-1
TGTGCCAGCTCAGCGACTAGCGGTTACAATGAGCAGTTCTTC
CASSATSGYNEQFF
>NA|TRBV7-3|NA|TRBJ2-2
TGTGCCAGCAGCTTAGATCCTGGGGAGCTGTTTTTT
CASSLDPGELFF
>NA|TRBV10-3|few|TRBJ2-7
TGTGCCATCAGAAGGACAGAACTCGACGAGCAGTACTTC
CAIRRTELDEQYF
>TRBD1|TRBV30|few|TRBJ1-1
TGTGCCTGGCAGACAGGGCGGAACACTGAAGCTTTCTTT
CAWQTGRNTEAFF